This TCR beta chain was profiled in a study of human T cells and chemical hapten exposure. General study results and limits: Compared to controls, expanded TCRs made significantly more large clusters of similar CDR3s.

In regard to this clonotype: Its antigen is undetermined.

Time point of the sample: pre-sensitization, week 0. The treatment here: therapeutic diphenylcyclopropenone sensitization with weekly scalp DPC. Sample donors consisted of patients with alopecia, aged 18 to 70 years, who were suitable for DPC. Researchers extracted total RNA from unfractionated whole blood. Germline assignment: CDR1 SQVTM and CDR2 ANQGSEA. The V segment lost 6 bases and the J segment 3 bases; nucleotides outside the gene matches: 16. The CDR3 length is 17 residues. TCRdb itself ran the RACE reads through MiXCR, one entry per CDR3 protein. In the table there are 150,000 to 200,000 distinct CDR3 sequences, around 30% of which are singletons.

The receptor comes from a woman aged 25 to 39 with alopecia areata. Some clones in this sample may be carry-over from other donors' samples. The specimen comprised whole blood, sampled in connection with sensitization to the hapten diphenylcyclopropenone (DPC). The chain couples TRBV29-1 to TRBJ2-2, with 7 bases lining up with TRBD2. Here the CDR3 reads CSVPRSGRNYDTGELFF. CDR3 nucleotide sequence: TGCAGCGTGCCCAGGTCCGGGAGGAATTATGACACCGGGGAGCTGTTTTTT.